The 23 T cell receptor beta chains in this list originate from one sample, sequenced in a study of blood T cell repertoires in COVID-19. Sequencing used immunoSEQ multiplex PCR; TCRdb keeps in-frame clones, though not all of them. The sample yields about 200,000 clones, roughly 85% seen once. The sample was PBMCs or T cells enriched from blood (not recorded which). These TCRs come from a man aged 35-49 years who had recovered from COVID-19.

This chain uses TRBV2 with TRBJ1-1; D possibly corresponds to TRBD1 (6 bases). The CDR3 contains 16 residues. The V gene's germline CDR1 is SNHLY and CDR2 FYNNEI. V was cut by 6 bases and J by 1 base, with 18 bases left in between. CDR3 in DNA: TGTGCCAGCAGGCGATCCTACGGGACAAGGAACACTGAAGCTTTCTTT. It is translated as CASRRSYGTRNTEAFF.

V usage is TRBV7-9 and J usage is TRBJ1-6; TRBD1 matches at 9 bases. The ends lost 6 bases at V and 6 bases at J; junction bases unmatched: 3. The CDR3 covers 14 residues. Germline CDR1 is SEHNR and CDR2 is FQNEAQ (reference sequence). The chain's CDR3 is CASRSDRGNSPLHF. CDR3 DNA: TGTGCCAGCAGATCGGACAGGGGTAATTCACCCCTCCACTTT.

Note on this clone: Other DNA sequences in the same sample also yield this CDR3. This chain uses TRBV18 with TRBJ1-4; 10 nucleotides align to TRBD1. The V gene's germline CDR1 is KGHSH and CDR2 LQKENI. The CDR3 is 14 residues long. Trimming at V came to 3 bases and at J to 5 bases, leaving 0 bases not matched to a gene. CDR3 DNA: TGTGCCAGCTCACCGGGACAGGGGAATGAAAAACTGTTTTTT. Residues: CASSPGQGNEKLFF. The complete variable domain, with remaining parts taken from reference TRBV18 and TRBJ1-4, reads NAGVMQNPRHLVRRRGQEARLRCSPMKGHSHVYWYRQLPEEGLKFMVYLQKENIIDESGMPKERFSAEFPKEGPSILRIQQVVRGDSAAYFCASSPGQGNEKLFFGSGTQLSVL.

This clone was counted between two and nine times. The chain recombines TRBV9 with TRBJ1-2; no clear D. This CDR3 is 16 amino acids long. The germline gives CDR1 SGDLS, CDR2 YYNGEE. Trimming removed 4 bases from V and 1 base from J, with 17 bases in between. The CDR3 spells CASSFGEQLFNYGYTF. CDR3 DNA: TGTGCCAGCAGCTTCGGGGAGCAACTTTTTAACTATGGCTACACCTTC.

V and J are TRBV4-2 and TRBJ2-7; D not certain. The CDR3 runs to 14 residues. V was shortened by 2 bases and J by 2 bases, with 10 bases between the two germline ends. Looked up from germline, CDR1 is LGHNA and CDR2 is YNFKEQ. As DNA, the CDR3 is TGTGCCAGCAGCCAACCAGGCAACGCCTACGAGCAGTACTTC. It codes for CASSQPGNAYEQYF.

J is TRBJ1-3 and V is TRBV4-2; 10 bases line up with TRBD1. The germline gives CDR1 LGHNA, CDR2 YNFKEQ. The CDR3 contains 18 residues. V lost 8 bases to trimming and J lost 0 bases; unmatched junction nucleotides: 13. The CDR3 loop reads CASSQEGTGAFSGNTIYF. The CDR3 DNA reads as TGTGCCAGCTCCCAAGAAGGGACAGGGGCTTTCTCTGGAAACACCATATATTTT.

The chain links TRBV7-8 to TRBJ1-2; D may be TRBD1 (5 bases). CDR3 size: 14 residues. V dropped 5 bases and J dropped 6 bases, with 16 bases sitting between them. Germline CDR1 reads SGHVS; CDR2 reads FQNEAQ. Written as DNA, the CDR3 is TGTGCCAGCAGCCTTCGGGGTTGGGGGGATGGCTACACCTTC. This codes for CASSLRGWGDGYTF.

The chain links TRBV6-6 to TRBJ2-7; D uncertain. The germline V gene has CDR1 MNHNY and CDR2 SVGAGI (reference sequence). V was clipped by 4 bases and J by 6 bases, with 10 bases between them. The CDR3 has 12 residues. The CDR3 reads CASSLATGEQYF. The CDR3 DNA is TGTGCCAGCAGTTTAGCAACGGGCGAGCAGTACTTC.

V is TRBV19 and J is TRBJ2-1; possibly TRBD1 for D (6 bases). The V gene's germline CDR1 is LNHDA and CDR2 SQIVND (reference sequence). Trimming left V 7 bases short and J 4 bases short, with 8 bases between. CDR3 length equals 12 residues. The CDR3, as DNA: TGTGCCAGTAAGGACAGATACAATGAGCAGTTCTTC. Translating it yields CASKDRYNEQFF.

This clone appeared a few times. The V call is TRBV27, the J call TRBJ2-7, with 9 bases that match TRBD1. V lost 4 bases and J lost 4; bases outside the gene matches: 14. In germline, CDR1 is MNHEY, CDR2 SMNVEV (reference sequence). The CDR3 is 17 residues long. The CDR3 sequence: CASSSGELTGGYYEQYF. The CDR3, as DNA: TGTGCCAGCAGTTCGGGTGAGCTGACAGGGGGGTATTACGAGCAGTACTTC.

The genes are TRBV14 and TRBJ2-7; a possible D gene is TRBD1 (5 bases). The CDR3 loop spans 13 amino acids. Trimming shortened V by 2 bases and J by 2 bases, and 7 bases separated the two germline ends. Germline V gene data show CDR1 as SGHDN and CDR2 as FVKESK. CDR3 in amino acids: CASSQQGTYEQYF. CDR3 coding DNA: TGTGCCAGCAGCCAACAGGGTACCTACGAGCAGTACTTC.

This chain uses TRBV28 with TRBJ1-5; D possibly corresponds to TRBD1 (6 bases). The CDR3 extends over 15 amino acids. Trimming removed 2 bases at V and 4 bases at J, with 12 bases between. Germline CDR1 reads MDHEN; CDR2 reads SYDVKM. The CDR3 sequence: CASSLEQGPNQPQHF. The CDR3 DNA reads TGTGCCAGCAGTTTAGAGCAGGGGCCTAATCAGCCCCAGCATTTT.

The chain is built from TRBV30 and TRBJ1-1; D is unresolved. Trimming cost V 0 bases and J 7 bases, with 15 bases left between them. The CDR3 has 14 residues. CDR1 and CDR2 (germline): GTSNPN, SVGIG (reference sequence). This CDR3 is CAWSVFLGASEAFF. CDR3 in DNA: TGTGCCTGGAGTGTATTCCTGGGAGCGAGTGAAGCTTTCTTT.

The chain is built from TRBV24-1 and TRBJ1-6; 7 positions match TRBD1. With 7 bases clipped from V and 13 bases from J, the junction kept 24 bases outside the gene matches. Germline V CDR1 and CDR2: KGHDR, SFDVKD. The CDR3 is 18 amino acids. CDR3 nucleotide sequence: TGTGCCACCAGAAAACCGACAGGGCATACCCATTTCAACGGGCCCCTCCACTTT. Amino acid sequence: CATRKPTGHTHFNGPLHF.

V usage is TRBV27 and J usage is TRBJ2-7, with a possible D match to TRBD1 (7 bases). V lost 4 bases and J 5 bases, leaving 18 bases between the germline ends. The germline V gene encodes CDR1 MNHEY and CDR2 SMNVEV (reference sequence). The CDR3 has 15 residues. Here the CDR3 reads CASSSDYRGRDEQYF. The CDR3, as DNA: TGTGCCAGCAGTTCGGACTACAGGGGTCGAGACGAGCAGTACTTC.

The chain joins TRBV28 to TRBJ2-3; 11 nucleotides agree with TRBD1. The CDR3 has 15 amino acids. The germline gives CDR1 MDHEN, CDR2 SYDVKM. The junction had 4 bases not matched to a gene; V was cut back by 5 bases and J by 3 bases. CDR3 region: CASSARDRGTDTQYF. For the CDR3, the DNA is TGTGCCAGCAGTGCACGGGACAGGGGGACAGATACGCAGTATTTT.

The chain uses TRBV27 and TRBJ2-5; TRBD1 matches 9 bases. The V gene end was trimmed by 5 bases and the J gene end by 1 base; junction bases not matched to a gene: 11. Germline V gives CDR1 MNHEY, CDR2 SMNVEV (reference sequence). The CDR3 runs 17 residues. The chain's CDR3 is CASSPYRTGVLQETQYF. As DNA, the CDR3 is TGTGCCAGCAGTCCCTACCGGACAGGGGTCCTCCAAGAGACCCAGTACTTC.

CDR3 region: CASSLNYLAQYF. CDR3 DNA: TGTGCCAGCAGCTTAAACTACTTGGCGCAGTATTTT. The gene calls are TRBV7-2 and TRBJ2-3; no firm D call. There are 12 residues in the CDR3. Looked up from germline, CDR1 is SGHTA and CDR2 is FQGNSA. The V end was cut by 2 bases, the J end by 10 bases, with 10 bases between.

The chain joins TRBV7-8 to TRBJ2-3; D perhaps matches TRBD2 (6 bases). The germline V gene encodes CDR1 SGHVS and CDR2 FQNEAQ. Trimming shortened V by 4 bases and J by 2 bases, and 10 bases separated the two germline ends. CDR3 size: 14 residues. Written as DNA, the CDR3 is TGTGCCAGCAGCTCCGGGACTTACACAGATACGCAGTATTTT. Translated, it gives CASSSGTYTDTQYF.

V gene TRBV2 combines with J gene TRBJ1-3, with TRBD1 identical over 7 bases. There are 16 residues in the CDR3. Germline V gives CDR1 SNHLY, CDR2 FYNNEI. V dropped 8 bases and J dropped 0; count of bases not matched to a gene: 10. CDR3 protein: CASGETGLSSGNTIYF. CDR3 in DNA: TGTGCCAGCGGGGAGACAGGGCTATCCTCTGGAAACACCATATATTTT.

This clone was observed once. The V call is TRBV6-5, the J call TRBJ1-4; possible D gene TRBD1, 5 bases. There are 13 residues in the CDR3. V was pared by 10 bases and J by 5 bases, with 14 bases between. CDR1 and CDR2 from the germline V gene are MNHEY and SVGAGI. CDR3 in DNA: TGTGCCACCCGACAGCTTCGGAATGAAAAACTGTTTTTT. Protein product: CATRQLRNEKLFF.

J is TRBJ1-2 and V is TRBV2; possibly TRBD1 for D (5 bases). The germline V gene has CDR1 SNHLY and CDR2 FYNNEI. V shed 10 bases and J shed 4 bases, with 13 bases lying between them. CDR3 length: 12 residues. Here the CDR3 DNA reads TGTGCCACCAGGGCGGCTCCCTATGGCTACACCTTC. Translated, it gives CATRAAPYGYTF. Together with reference TRBV2 and TRBJ1-2, the CDR3 gives the full variable domain: EPEVTQTPSHQVTQMGQEVILRCVPISNHLYFYWYRQILGQKVEFLVSFYNNEISEKSEIFDDQFSVERPDGSNFTLKIRSTKLEDSAMYFCATRAAPYGYTFGSGTRLTVV.

The chain has TRBV3-1 (or the pseudogene TRBV3-2) and TRBJ2-7, with TRBD1 matching over 8 bases. The length of the CDR3 is 13 residues. Germline CDR1 is LGHDT and CDR2 is YNNKEL (reference sequence). V was pared by 4 bases and J by 3 bases, with 2 bases of the junction left unmatched. CDR3 sequence: CASSLGQVYEQYF. CDR3 DNA sequence: TGTGCCAGCAGCCTGGGACAGGTCTACGAGCAGTACTTC.